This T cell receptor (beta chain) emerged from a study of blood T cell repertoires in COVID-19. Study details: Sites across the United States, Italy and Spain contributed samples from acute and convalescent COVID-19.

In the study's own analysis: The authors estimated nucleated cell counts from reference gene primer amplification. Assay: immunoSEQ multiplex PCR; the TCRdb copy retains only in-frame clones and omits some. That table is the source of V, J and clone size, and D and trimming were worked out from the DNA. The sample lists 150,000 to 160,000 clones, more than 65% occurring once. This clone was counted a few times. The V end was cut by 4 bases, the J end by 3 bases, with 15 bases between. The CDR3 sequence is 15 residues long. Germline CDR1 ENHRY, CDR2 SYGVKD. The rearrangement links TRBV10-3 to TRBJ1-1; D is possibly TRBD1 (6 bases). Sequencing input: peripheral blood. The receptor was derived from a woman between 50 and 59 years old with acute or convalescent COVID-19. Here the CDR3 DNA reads TGTGCCATCAGTGGGCGGGGGGGCTTGGACACTGAAGCTTTCTTT. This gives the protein CAISGRGGLDTEAFF.